This T cell receptor (beta chain) was profiled in a study of control samples from healthy donors and cancer patients. Repertoires were generated with immunoSEQ multiplex PCR, while TCRdb's copy carries only in-frame clones and drops some. The sample has about 60,000 clones, 85% seen once. V was shortened by 0 bases and J by 3 bases, with 12 bases between the two germline ends. The CDR3 contains 16 residues. CDR1 and CDR2 from the germline V gene are MNHEY and SVGAGI. The sequence was obtained from a man in his forties in good health. The specimen sequenced was blood. The chain is built from TRBV6-5 and TRBJ2-1, with D perhaps matching TRBD2 (5 bases). In DNA, the CDR3 is TGTGCCAGCAGTTACTCTAGTCGGACTCACTACAATGAGCAGTTCTTC. This encodes CASSYSSRTHYNEQFF.